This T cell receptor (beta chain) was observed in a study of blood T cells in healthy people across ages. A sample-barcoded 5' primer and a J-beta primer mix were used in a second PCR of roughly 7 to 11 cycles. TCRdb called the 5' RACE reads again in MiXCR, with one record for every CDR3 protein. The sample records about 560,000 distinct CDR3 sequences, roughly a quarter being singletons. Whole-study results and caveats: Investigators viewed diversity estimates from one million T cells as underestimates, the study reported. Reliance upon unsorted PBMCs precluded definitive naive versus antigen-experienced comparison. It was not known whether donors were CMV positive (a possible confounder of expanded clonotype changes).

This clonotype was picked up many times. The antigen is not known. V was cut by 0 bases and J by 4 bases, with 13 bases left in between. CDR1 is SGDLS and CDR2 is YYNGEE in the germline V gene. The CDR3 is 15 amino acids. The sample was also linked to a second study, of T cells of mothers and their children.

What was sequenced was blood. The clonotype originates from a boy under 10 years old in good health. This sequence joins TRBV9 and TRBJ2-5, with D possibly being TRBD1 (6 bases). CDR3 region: CASSVGPGVGETQYF. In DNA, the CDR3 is TGTGCCAGCAGCGTAGGGCCAGGGGTGGGAGAGACCCAGTACTTC.